These 22 T cell receptor beta chains originate from one sample sequenced in a study of blood T cell repertoires in COVID-19. Assay used: immunoSEQ multiplex PCR; TCRdb lists only in-frame clones, some missing. In the table there are about 160,000 clones, roughly 81% of which are singletons. The sample was peripheral blood. The receptors here all came from a middle-aged man with acute or convalescent COVID-19.

This chain connects TRBV7-6 to TRBJ1-1, with D possibly being TRBD1 (5 bases). Per the germline V gene, CDR1 is SGHVS and CDR2 is FNYEAQ. V shed 3 bases and J shed 4 bases, with 15 bases lying between them. CDR3 length equals 15 residues. The CDR3 loop is CASSFGARVPTEAFF. The CDR3 nucleotides are TGTGCCAGCAGCTTTGGGGCGAGAGTACCCACTGAAGCTTTCTTT.

The V gene is TRBV2, the J gene TRBJ1-5; D gene unclear. The CDR3 loop spans 15 amino acids. Between the trimmed V and J ends, which lost 3 bases and 4 bases, there was a span of 13 bases. The germline V gene encodes CDR1 SNHLY and CDR2 FYNNEI. CDR3 residues: CASSDASGRNQPQHF. CDR3 nucleotide sequence: TGTGCCAGCAGTGACGCCAGCGGACGAAATCAGCCCCAGCATTTT.

This clone turned up a few times. V gene TRBV5-1 combines with J gene TRBJ1-3; TRBD1 is a possible D gene (5 bases). CDR3 length equals 15 residues. In germline, CDR1 is SGHRS, CDR2 YFSETQ. V lost 1 base and J lost 4, with 12 bases in between. CDR3 nucleotides: TGCGCCAGCAGCTTGTTCGCAGGGTCAGGAAACACCATATATTTT. Protein sequence: CASSLFAGSGNTIYF.

This clone was counted between two and nine times. V gene TRBV28 combines with J gene TRBJ2-7; TRBD2 agrees at 12 bases. CDR1 and CDR2 (germline): MDHEN, SYDVKM. This CDR3 region has 15 residues. Trimming at V came to 5 bases and at J to 0 bases, leaving 2 bases not matched to a gene. CDR3 in amino acids: CASSTSGGISYEQYF. In DNA form, the CDR3 reads TGTGCCAGCAGTACTAGCGGGGGGATCTCCTACGAGCAGTACTTC.

The rearrangement joins TRBV5-1 to TRBJ2-4; perhaps TRBD2 as D (5 bases). This CDR3 has 15 residues. V lost 0 bases to trimming and J lost 0 bases, with 7 bases between them. Germline V gene sequence: CDR1 SGHRS, CDR2 YFSETQ. In DNA, the CDR3 is TGCGCCAGCAGCTTGGACGGGATAGCCAAAAACATTCAGTACTTC. Protein sequence: CASSLDGIAKNIQYF.

This clone was seen a single time. The V call is TRBV6-5, the J call TRBJ2-7; TRBD2 matches 7 bases. The germline CDR1 and CDR2 sequences are MNHEY and SVGAGI. With 8 bases clipped from V and 0 bases from J, the junction kept 10 bases outside the gene matches. CDR3 length equals 15 residues. In DNA, the CDR3 is TGTGCCAGCCAATACAGGACGGGGGGCTCCTACGAGCAGTACTTC. Protein sequence: CASQYRTGGSYEQYF.

The rearrangement uses TRBV29-1 and TRBJ1-1; a weak D match, TRBD1 (5 bases). The CDR3 loop spans 12 amino acids. V lost 7 bases, J lost 0 bases, and 9 bases lay in between. The germline gives CDR1 SQVTM, CDR2 ANQGSEA. The CDR3 here is CSGSQVNTEAFF. For the CDR3, the DNA is TGCAGCGGGTCACAGGTGAACACTGAAGCTTTCTTT.

The chain couples TRBV19 to TRBJ1-1; D not certain. Germline CDR1 is LNHDA and CDR2 is SQIVND (reference sequence). Trimming removed 1 base from V and 3 bases from J, with 6 bases in between. The CDR3 runs 13 residues. The CDR3 sequence is CASSIARDTEAFF. CDR3 coding DNA: TGTGCCAGTAGTATAGCTCGAGACACTGAAGCTTTCTTT.

This chain joins TRBV5-5 and TRBJ1-2; 8 bases align to TRBD1. Germline CDR1 and CDR2: SGHKS and YYEKEE (reference sequence). The CDR3 covers 14 residues. V shed 4 bases and J 5 bases; nucleotides not matched to a gene: 7. CDR3 sequence (DNA): TGTGCCAGCAGCACAGGGGGGGGTTTTTATGGCTACACCTTC. It specifies CASSTGGGFYGYTF.

This rearrangement joins TRBV7-9 to TRBJ1-2, with D perhaps matching TRBD1 (5 bases). Looked up from germline, CDR1 is SEHNR and CDR2 is FQNEAQ (reference sequence). This CDR3 has 16 amino acids. V dropped 1 base and J dropped 4 bases, with 16 bases sitting between them. The CDR3 DNA reads as TGTGCCAGCAGCTTAGGCGGGGGAGAATTTAGCTATGGCTACACCTTC. Amino acids: CASSLGGGEFSYGYTF.

V gene TRBV29-1 combines with J gene TRBJ1-1, with TRBD1 identical over 7 bases. Losses at the gene ends were 0 bases for V and 11 bases for J; bases not matched to a gene: 9. CDR1 and CDR2 (germline): SQVTM, ANQGSEA. The CDR3 is 13 residues long. The CDR3 sequence: CSVEDPTGAGAFF. In DNA, the CDR3 is TGCAGCGTTGAAGACCCCACAGGGGCCGGTGCTTTCTTT.

The gene calls are TRBV15 and TRBJ2-7; tentatively, D is TRBD1 (6 bases). There are 14 residues in the CDR3. Germline lookup yields CDR1 LNHNV and CDR2 YYDKDF (reference sequence). The V and J ends lost 5 bases and 1 base respectively, with 12 bases between them. Written as DNA, the CDR3 is TGTGCCACCAGCCCCCGGGACATGTCCTACGAGCAGTACTTC. It translates to CATSPRDMSYEQYF.

The J gene is TRBJ2-7, the V gene TRBV5-1, with D uncertain. The CDR3 has 15 amino acids. V lost 4 bases and J lost 6, with 20 bases in between. CDR1 is SGHRS and CDR2 is YFSETQ in the germline V gene. CDR3 residues: CASSMDGPPLSEQYF. For the CDR3, the DNA is TGCGCCAGCAGCATGGATGGTCCGCCTCTTAGCGAGCAGTACTTC.

The V and J genes are TRBV7-2 and TRBJ2-5; D not certain. CDR3 size: 12 residues. V was shortened by 3 bases and J by 5 bases, with 7 bases between the two germline ends. The germline gives CDR1 SGHTA, CDR2 FQGNSA. Here the CDR3 DNA reads TGTGCCAGCAGCTTGGGCGCGGAGACCCAGTACTTC. Protein sequence: CASSLGAETQYF.

V usage is TRBV18 and J usage is TRBJ1-5, with D unresolved. CDR1 is KGHSH, CDR2 LQKENI, per germline. There are 16 residues in the CDR3. The V end lost 4 bases, the J end lost 3 bases, and 16 bases lay between the germline ends. CDR3 bases: TGTGCCAGCTCACTCGGGGAGGCGTCCCCCAATCAGCCCCAGCATTTT. This sequence encodes CASSLGEASPNQPQHF.

This sequence joins TRBV28 and TRBJ2-7; 13 bases agree with TRBD2. The CDR3 is 14 residues long. With V trimmed by 5 bases and J by 5 bases, 3 bases remained unmatched. Germline CDR1 MDHEN, CDR2 SYDVKM. The CDR3 DNA is TGTGCCAGCAGTGCGGGACTAGCGGGGAACGAGCAGTACTTC. Its translation: CASSAGLAGNEQYF.

This clone showed up just a few times. The chain links TRBV2 to TRBJ1-4; possible D gene TRBD1, 6 bases. The V end lost 3 bases, the J end lost 6 bases, and 14 bases lay between the germline ends. Germline CDR1 and CDR2: SNHLY and FYNNEI. The CDR3 has 15 amino acids. In nucleotides, the CDR3 is TGTGCCAGCAGTGAGAATCCAGGGGTAGATGAAAAACTGTTTTTT. Translation: CASSENPGVDEKLFF.

The chain combines TRBV4-3 with TRBJ2-1; D is ambiguous. The CDR3 covers 14 residues. The V end was cut by 4 bases, the J end by 5 bases, with 12 bases between. Per the germline V gene, CDR1 is LGHNA and CDR2 is YSLEER. The CDR3 sequence is CASSRRSLNNEQFF. Written as DNA, the CDR3 is TGCGCCAGCAGCCGAAGAAGCCTCAACAATGAGCAGTTCTTC.

This sequence joins TRBV5-8 and TRBJ2-5; D ambiguous. CDR3 length equals 14 residues. V was shortened by 7 bases and J by 5 bases, with 18 bases between the two germline ends. Germline loops: CDR1 SGHTS, CDR2 YDEGEE. The CDR3 is CASLKLSALETQYF. DNA of the CDR3: TGTGCCAGCTTAAAGCTCTCTGCTCTCGAGACCCAGTACTTC.

The rearrangement uses TRBV5-4 and TRBJ1-2; 7 nucleotides match TRBD1. The length of the CDR3 is 13 residues. CDR1 and CDR2 (germline): SGHNT, YYREEE (reference sequence). Losses at the gene ends were 4 bases for V and 4 bases for J; bases not matched to a gene: 4. CDR3 bases: TGTGCCAGCAGCCCGGACAGGTTCTATGGCTACACCTTC. It translates to CASSPDRFYGYTF. Together with reference TRBV5-4 and TRBJ1-2, the CDR3 gives the full variable domain: ETGVTQSPTHLIKTRGQQVTLRCSSQSGHNTVSWYQQALGQGPQFIFQYYREEENGRGNFPPRFSGLQFPNYSSELNVNALELDDSALYLCASSPDRFYGYTFGSGTRLTVV.

This chain uses TRBV2 with TRBJ1-3, with TRBD1 matching over 11 bases. V was clipped by 8 bases and J by 2 bases; unmatched bases: 5. The CDR3 has 15 amino acids. Germline values: CDR1 SNHLY, CDR2 FYNNEI. The CDR3 is CASLRDRGTGNTIYF. The CDR3 nucleotides are TGTGCCAGCCTACGGGACAGGGGGACTGGAAACACCATATATTTT.

On this clone: Compared with germline, one end of the junction differs, possibly owing to a read error. This chain uses TRBV5-8 with TRBJ2-2; D possibly corresponds to TRBD2 (6 bases). This CDR3 has 17 amino acids. Germline V gene data show CDR1 as SGHTS and CDR2 as YDEGEE. CDR3 nucleotide sequence: TGTGCCAGCAGTTTGGGGGTTCGCGGGGCGAACACCGGGGAGCTGTTTTTT. Translation: CASSLGVRGANTGELFF. Full variable domain (missing parts from reference TRBV5-8 and TRBJ2-2): EAGVTQSPTHLIKTRGQQATLRCSPISGHTSVYWYQQALGLGLQFLLWYDEGEERNRGNFPPRFSGRQFPNYSSELNVNALELEDSALYLCASSLGVRGANTGELFFGEGSRLTVL.